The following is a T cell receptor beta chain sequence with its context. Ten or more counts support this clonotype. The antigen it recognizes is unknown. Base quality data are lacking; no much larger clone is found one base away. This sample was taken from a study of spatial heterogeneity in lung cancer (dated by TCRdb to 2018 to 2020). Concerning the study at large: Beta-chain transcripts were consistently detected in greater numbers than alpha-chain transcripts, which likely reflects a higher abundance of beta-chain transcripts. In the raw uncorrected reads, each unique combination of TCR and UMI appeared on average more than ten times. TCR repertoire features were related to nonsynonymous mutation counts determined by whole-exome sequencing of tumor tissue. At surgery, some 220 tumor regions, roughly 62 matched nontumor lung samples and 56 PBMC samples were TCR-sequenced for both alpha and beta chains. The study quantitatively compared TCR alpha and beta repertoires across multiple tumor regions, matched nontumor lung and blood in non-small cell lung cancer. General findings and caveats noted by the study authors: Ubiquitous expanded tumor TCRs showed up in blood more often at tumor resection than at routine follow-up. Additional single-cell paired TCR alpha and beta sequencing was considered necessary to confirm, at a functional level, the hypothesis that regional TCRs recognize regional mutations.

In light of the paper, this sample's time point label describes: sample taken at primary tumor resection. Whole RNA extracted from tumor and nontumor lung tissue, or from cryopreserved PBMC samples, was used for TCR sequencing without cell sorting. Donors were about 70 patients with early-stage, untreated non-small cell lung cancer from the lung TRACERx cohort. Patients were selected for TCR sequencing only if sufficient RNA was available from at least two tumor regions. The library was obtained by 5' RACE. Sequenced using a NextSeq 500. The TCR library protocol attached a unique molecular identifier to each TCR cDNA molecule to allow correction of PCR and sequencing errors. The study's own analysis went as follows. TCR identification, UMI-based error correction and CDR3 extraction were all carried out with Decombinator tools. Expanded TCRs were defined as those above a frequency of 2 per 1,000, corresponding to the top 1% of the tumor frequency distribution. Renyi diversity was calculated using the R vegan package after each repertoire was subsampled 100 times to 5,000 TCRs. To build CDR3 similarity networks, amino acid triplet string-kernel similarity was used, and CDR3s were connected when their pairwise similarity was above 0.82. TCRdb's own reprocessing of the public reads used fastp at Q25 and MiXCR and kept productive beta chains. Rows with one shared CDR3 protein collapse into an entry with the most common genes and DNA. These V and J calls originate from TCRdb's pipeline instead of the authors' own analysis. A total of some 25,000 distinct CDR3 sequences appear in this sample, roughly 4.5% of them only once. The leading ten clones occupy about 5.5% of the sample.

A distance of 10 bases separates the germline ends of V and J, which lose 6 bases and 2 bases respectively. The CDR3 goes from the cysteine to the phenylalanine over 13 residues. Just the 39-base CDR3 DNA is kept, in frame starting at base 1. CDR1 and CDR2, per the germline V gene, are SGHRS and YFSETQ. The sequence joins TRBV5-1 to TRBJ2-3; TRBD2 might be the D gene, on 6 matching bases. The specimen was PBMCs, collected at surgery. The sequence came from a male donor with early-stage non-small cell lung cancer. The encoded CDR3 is CASTTDYTDTQYF. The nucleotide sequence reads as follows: TGCGCCAGCACGACGGACTACACAGATACGCAGTATTTT.